This record covers a single T cell receptor (beta chain). No antigen is known for it. No qualities accompany the bases; no much larger clone lies one base away. TCRbeta CDR3 regions were amplified from genomic DNA using the immunoSEQ Assay, a bias-controlled multiplex PCR. Per the source publication's procedure: Within the assay, amplification of reference gene primers was used to estimate how many nucleated cells each sample contained. To quantify the absolute abundance of each unique TCRbeta CDR3 rearrangement, sequence reads were collapsed and filtered. Productive Simpson clonality was computed per sample as the square root of Simpson's diversity index over productive rearrangements. As stored in TCRdb, this immuneACCESS dataset retains in-frame rearrangements with V and J assigned. A fraction of the clones does not appear; measured against another copy, unresolved V genes explain less than half of the discrepancy, and the remainder lacks a known reason. The D gene and trimming were derived from the DNA, and the V and J assignments and clone size from that table. The sample records approximately 440,000 clones, 87% of which are singletons. 0.7% of the sample is held by the ten biggest clonotypes.

V is cut by 2 bases and J by 11 bases, and the space between the germline ends is 12 bases. The cysteine opens and the phenylalanine closes a CDR3 of 12 amino acids. CDR3 DNA is the only sequence kept; it has 36 bases, read in frame from the first base. These data belong to a study of blood T cell repertoires in COVID-19 (dated by TCRdb to 2019 to 2021). Some background on the complete study: Samples from collaborators originated in the United States, Italy and Spain and spanned both the acute and convalescent phases of COVID-19. The material from the prospective study consisted of cDNA or gDNA derived from T cells, B-cell-depleted T cells, or PBMCs. Subjects who had been exposed to COVID-19, were actively infected with it, or had recovered from it provided the deeply sampled blood TCRbeta repertoires that made up the dataset. The repertoires were released in a freely available public database intended as a resource for research on the immune response to SARS-CoV-2. The samples were drawn from the first 160 participants of the ongoing ImmuneRACE study and from 1,254 subjects provided by 6 global collaborators. Sample metadata almost always included a de-identified subject ID, COVID-19 status, age in years and sex. Where available, HLA class I and class II types were obtained from metadata supplied by the sample provider rather than from assay-based typing. What the study reported, not specific to this receptor: Clinical and demographic metadata were provided uncurated, with the amount varying by source and participant.

Enrolling through a virtual design, the prospective study's participants ranged in age from roughly 18 to 89 years and lived across about two dozen United States geographic areas. To assign participants to cohorts, the prospective study relied on clinical history that participants themselves reported in a screening survey and a study questionnaire. For ImmuneRACE Cohort 3, a participant was defined as recovered based on two consecutive negative NP/OP PCR tests, clearance by a healthcare professional, or resolution of symptoms. In the prospective study, whole blood, serum and a nasopharyngeal or oropharyngeal swab were collected from each participant by mobile phlebotomists. Additional blood draws and questionnaires over an approximately 2-month period could optionally be provided by prospective study participants. Before DNA extraction, prospective study blood samples were shipped either frozen or at room temperature.

The source material was PBMCs or T cells enriched from blood (not recorded which). This receptor chain uses TRBV12-3 or TRBV12-4 and TRBJ1-1; TRBD1 is possibly the D segment (5 matching bases). This TCR was recovered from a young woman who had recovered from COVID-19. The CDR3 protein: CASSLISGVAFF. The DNA sequence is as follows: TGTGCCAGCAGTTTAATATCGGGGGTCGCTTTCTTT.